These T cell receptor beta chains were read from a single sample in a study of blood T cell repertoires in COVID-19. The method was immunoSEQ multiplex PCR; TCRdb's version includes in-frame clones alone and lacks a portion of them. The sample comprises around 310,000 clones, approximately 89% of which are singletons, and around 5% rests with the top ten. The sample comprised PBMCs or T cells enriched from blood (not recorded which). These receptors came from a man aged 25 to 40 who had recovered from COVID-19. Both conserved end residues are part of each CDR3. The order of the fields is clone size, J gene, V gene, D gene, CDR3 protein, CDR3 DNA. D genes are given only for firm matches. Part of the rows lack a size; the others show once, few, many or a class for expanded clones.

- TRBJ2-3 TRBV4-1 - CASSQLAVSTDTQYF TGCGCCAGCAGCCAGTTAGCGGTAAGCACAGATACGCAGTATTTT
- TRBJ1-4 TRBV15 TRBD1 CATSRDVTGNNEKLFF TGTGCCACCAGCAGAGATGTGACAGGGAATAATGAAAAACTGTTTTTT
- TRBJ2-5 TRBV5-1 TRBD2 CASSLMTASGGGETQYF TGCGCCAGCAGCTTAATGACGGCTAGCGGGGGTGGAGAGACCCAGTACTTC
- TRBJ2-1 TRBV5-5 TRBD2 CASSWGTSGNEQFF TGTGCCAGCAGCTGGGGGACTAGCGGTAATGAGCAGTTCTTC
few TRBJ2-3 TRBV7-9 - CASSPGTDTQYF TGTGCCAGCAGCCCAGGCACAGATACGCAGTATTTT
- TRBJ1-6 TRBV12-3/TRBV12-4 TRBD1 CASSDRGNSPLHF TGTGCCAGCAGCGACAGGGGGAATTCACCCCTCCACTTT
once TRBJ2-7 TRBV6-5 - CASSSRGSTYEQYF TGTGCCAGCAGTAGCCGGGGTAGTACCTACGAGCAGTACTTC
- TRBJ1-2 TRBV6-2/TRBV6-3 - CASSYRGRGNYGYTF TGTGCCAGCAGTTACAGGGGCAGGGGTAACTATGGCTACACCTTC
- TRBJ1-5 TRBV30 TRBD1 CAWSTPGTGGNQPQHF TGTGCCTGGAGTACCCCCGGGACAGGCGGCAATCAGCCCCAGCATTTT
few TRBJ2-7 TRBV12-3/TRBV12-4 - CASSTSYEQYF TGTGCCAGCAGCACTAGCTACGAGCAGTACTTC
- TRBJ2-7 TRBV19 TRBD2 CASSRTSGGPLSYEQYF TGTGCCAGTAGTAGGACTAGCGGGGGTCCTCTCTCCTACGAGCAGTACTTC
- TRBJ2-3 TRBV27 TRBD2 CASSSSLAGGPNTDTQYF TGTGCCAGCAGTTCCTCACTAGCGGGGGGGCCGAACACAGATACGCAGTATTTT
- TRBJ1-1 TRBV5-4 - CASNIQGGGTEAFF TGTGCCAGCAACATACAGGGAGGGGGCACTGAAGCTTTCTTT
- TRBJ2-5 TRBV6-5 - CATGRDRIQETQYF TGTGCCACCGGAAGAGACAGAATCCAAGAGACCCAGTACTTC
- TRBJ1-5 TRBV19 - CASSMAGGGPNQPQHF TGTGCCAGTAGTATGGCCGGGGGGGGGCCGAATCAGCCCCAGCATTTT
- TRBJ2-5 TRBV2 TRBD2 CASSEASGGIETQYF TGTGCCAGCAGTGAAGCTAGCGGGGGTATAGAGACCCAGTACTTC